The 7 T cell receptor beta chains reported below all come from one sample, sequenced in a study of blood T cell repertoires in COVID-19. Produced via immunoSEQ multiplex PCR; TCRdb's table is partial and in-frame only. The table records fewer than 450,000 clones, around 91% of them present only once. Sequencing was done on a sample of PBMCs or T cells enriched from blood (not recorded which). The receptors were gathered from a man between 18 and 29 years old who had recovered from COVID-19.

A word on this clone: In the same sample, other DNA sequences code for this CDR3. The chain links TRBV19 to TRBJ1-2, with 8 bases lining up with TRBD1. Germline loops: CDR1 LNHDA, CDR2 SQIVND (reference sequence). After removal of 2 bases from V and 2 bases from J, the junction contained 1 base not matched to a gene. The length of the CDR3 is 14 residues. The CDR3 DNA reads TGTGCCAGTAGTATATCAGGGGGCAACTATGGCTACACCTTC. Residues: CASSISGGNYGYTF.

The sample holds one count of this clone. The rearrangement uses TRBV28 and TRBJ1-1, with D possibly matching TRBD1 (6 bases). The germline V and J ends were trimmed by 5 bases and 3 bases, with 19 bases remaining between them. The germline gives CDR1 MDHEN, CDR2 SYDVKM. The CDR3 is 16 amino acids. CDR3 nucleotides: TGTGCCAGCAGTGGACGGGACACCTCTCAGGACACTGAAGCTTTCTTT. Its protein product is CASSGRDTSQDTEAFF.

The V gene is TRBV9, the J gene TRBJ1-2; TRBD1 matches at 7 bases. Germline CDR1 and CDR2: SGDLS and YYNGEE. V lost 7 bases, J lost 3 bases, and 9 bases stayed unmatched. The CDR3 loop spans 14 amino acids. The CDR3 coding sequence is TGTGCCAGCTCGACCGGGACAGCCTACTATGGCTACACCTTC. This encodes CASSTGTAYYGYTF.

This clone was counted once. The chain combines TRBV19 with TRBJ2-1; 9 nucleotides match TRBD2. The CDR3 is made up of 16 amino acids. The V segment lost 0 bases and the J segment 5 bases; nucleotides outside the gene matches: 5. Germline CDR1 is LNHDA and CDR2 is SQIVND (reference sequence). DNA for the CDR3: TGTGCCAGTAGTATAGATCGAGCGGGGGGACACAATGAGCAGTTCTTC. It is translated as CASSIDRAGGHNEQFF.

V is TRBV19 and J is TRBJ2-7, with D possibly matching TRBD1 (6 bases). The CDR3 runs to 16 residues. V was trimmed by 5 bases and J by 2 bases, leaving 19 bases between them. Germline-derived CDR1 and CDR2 are LNHDA and SQIVND (reference sequence). For the CDR3, the DNA is TGTGCCAGTAGTGTTTCAAGGGGGTTTTGGGCCTACGAGCAGTACTTC. Amino acid sequence: CASSVSRGFWAYEQYF. Filled out from reference TRBV19 and TRBJ2-7, the complete variable domain reads DGGITQSPKYLFRKEGQNVTLSCEQNLNHDAMYWYRQDPGQGLRLIYYSQIVNDFQKGDIAEGYSVSREKKESFPLTVTSAQKNPTAFYLCASSVSRGFWAYEQYFGPGTRLTVT.

CDR3 coding DNA: TGTGCCAGCAGTAACGCGGCCGCTGAAGCTTTCTTT. Translation: CASSNAAAEAFF. This sequence joins TRBV12-3 or TRBV12-4 and TRBJ1-1; D gene ambiguous. The CDR3 contains 12 residues. Trimming shortened V by 5 bases and J by 6 bases, and 10 bases separated the two germline ends.

The chain has TRBV6-5 and TRBJ2-7, with no clear D. CDR1 and CDR2 from the germline V gene are MNHEY and SVGAGI. This CDR3 has 15 residues. V lost 2 bases, J lost 0 bases, and 11 bases lay in between. CDR3 protein: CASSYDFMSSYEQYF. The CDR3 bases are TGTGCCAGCAGTTACGACTTCATGAGCTCCTACGAGCAGTACTTC.